This T cell receptor beta chain was profiled in a study of T-cell reconstitution after alpha-beta-depleted transplantation in children. V dropped 3 bases and J dropped 0; count of bases not matched to a gene: 7. The CDR3 is made up of 16 amino acids. CDR1 is SEHNR and CDR2 is FQNEAQ in the germline V gene (reference sequence). Regarding the study as a whole: The origin of alpha-beta T cells about two months after transplant was reportedly several hundred expanded graft clones. Once a year had passed after transplant, T-cell counts and diversity came mostly from newly produced T cells. The high TCRbeta diversity at day 60 in some patients came from surviving recipient T cells and thymic progenitors.

There are many counts of this clonotype. Its antigen is unknown. Preparation of the TCRbeta library used unique molecular identifiers. TCRdb used MiXCR to reprocess the PCR reads, holding one entry per CDR3 protein. The table includes about 300,000 distinct CDR3 sequences, 6% to 10% detected once. The chain combines TRBV7-9 with TRBJ1-1; 7 nucleotides match TRBD1. This receptor was identified in a female patient aged 2-15 years who had a stem cell transplant for Fanconi anemia, so the T cells may come from the graft donor. The sequenced sample was peripheral blood, obtained 360 days after TCRalphabeta/CD19-depleted stem cell transplant. This CDR3 is CASSFNRGTMNTEAFF. CDR3 nucleotides: TGTGCCAGCAGCTTTAACAGGGGCACCATGAACACTGAAGCTTTCTTT.